This passage covers 14 T cell receptor beta chains from one sample sequenced in a study of cytomegalovirus exposure and HLA in healthy donors. Primers included in the PCR were 60 Vbeta and 13 Jbeta primers. Some clones are missing from TCRdb's copy, which holds only in-frame ones; the method was immunoSEQ multiplex PCR. The table records 150,000 or so clones, 50% to 75% of them present only once. The sequencing input was PBMCs. These receptors all come from a woman between 25 and 40 years old in good health and CMV-seropositive.

The chain links TRBV29-1 to TRBJ1-4; 9 bases are shared with TRBD1. Germline V gene data show CDR1 as SQVTM and CDR2 as ANQGSEA. The trim removed 4 bases at V and 6 bases at J, leaving 3 bases unmatched. The CDR3 has 13 amino acids. The CDR3 sequence: CSVAGTGHEKLFF. CDR3 DNA sequence: TGCAGCGTTGCCGGGACAGGGCATGAAAAACTGTTTTTT.

V gene TRBV7-9 combines with J gene TRBJ1-1, with 7 bases that match TRBD1. CDR1 and CDR2 from the germline V gene are SEHNR and FQNEAQ (reference sequence). V trimming: 5 bases; J trimming: 4 bases; junction bases outside the gene matches: 4. The CDR3 is 13 residues long. CDR3 region: CASSPRQGTEAFF. The CDR3 bases are TGTGCCAGCAGCCCCAGACAGGGCACTGAAGCTTTCTTT.

The rearrangement links TRBV12-5 to TRBJ2-7, with D perhaps matching TRBD1 (5 bases). Germline CDR1 LGHNT, CDR2 FRNRAP. This CDR3 contains 16 residues. Trimming removed 0 bases at V and 3 bases at J, with 15 bases between. CDR3 sequence: CASGLVLGQGLYEQYF. The CDR3 DNA follows: TGTGCTAGTGGTTTGGTATTGGGCCAGGGTCTCTACGAGCAGTACTTC.

The DNA for the CDR3 is TGTGCCTGGAGCGCTACAGTTCTTGGCTATGGCTACACCTTC. It codes for CAWSATVLGYGYTF. This chain uses TRBV30 with TRBJ1-2; no definite D call. Per germline, CDR1 GTSNPN and CDR2 SVGIG (reference sequence). The CDR3 totals 14 residues. V was pared by 3 bases and J by 4 bases, with 15 bases between.

This chain joins TRBV5-6 and TRBJ1-6, with D possibly matching TRBD1 (5 bases). This CDR3 spans 14 amino acids. From germline, CDR1 is SGHDT and CDR2 YYEEEE. V lost 4 bases and J 8 bases, leaving 13 bases between the germline ends. CDR3 sequence reads: CASSRGRGDSPLHF. The CDR3 DNA reads TGTGCCAGCAGCCGCGGTAGGGGCGATTCACCCCTCCACTTT.

This clone was observed a handful of times. This sequence joins TRBV18 and TRBJ1-1, with 7 bases fitting TRBD1. J was trimmed by 4 bases and V by 4 bases; bases with no gene match: 3. Germline values: CDR1 KGHSH, CDR2 LQKENI. The CDR3 has 13 residues. CDR3 coding DNA: TGTGCCAGCTCACTCTCAGGGGGCACTGAAGCTTTCTTT. Its protein is CASSLSGGTEAFF.

The J gene is TRBJ1-4, the V gene TRBV6-5; D not resolved. CDR1 and CDR2 from the germline V gene are MNHEY and SVGAGI. Trimming pared 5 bases from V and 0 bases from J, leaving 10 bases between. The CDR3 runs 15 residues. The CDR3 DNA is TGTGCCAGCAGTGCCATGGGCACAACTAATGAAAAACTGTTTTTT. Translation: CASSAMGTTNEKLFF.

This rearrangement joins TRBV5-6 to TRBJ1-2; maybe TRBD1 (6 bases). The CDR3 is 14 amino acids. CDR1 SGHDT and CDR2 YYEEEE come from the germline V gene. Trimming removed 4 bases at V and 9 bases at J, with 19 bases between. CDR3 region: CASSPRTGFGRYTF. Here the CDR3 DNA reads TGTGCCAGCAGCCCACGAACAGGGTTTGGTCGCTACACCTTC.

This clone has just a few counts. The chain joins TRBV19 to TRBJ1-1; 8 bases map to TRBD1. In germline, CDR1 is LNHDA, CDR2 SQIVND (reference sequence). CDR3 length equals 17 residues. After removal of 8 bases from V and 4 bases from J, the junction contained 18 bases not matched to a gene. In DNA, the CDR3 is TGTGCCAGTCAACGGACAGGGAGGCGAATTTCGGTCACTGAAGCTTTCTTT. The encoded protein is CASQRTGRRISVTEAFF. The variable domain in full, with the rest retrieved from reference TRBV19 and TRBJ1-1, is DGGITQSPKYLFRKEGQNVTLSCEQNLNHDAMYWYRQDPGQGLRLIYYSQIVNDFQKGDIAEGYSVSREKKESFPLTVTSAQKNPTAFYLCASQRTGRRISVTEAFFGQGTRLTVV.

This clone has more than one count but fewer than ten. This sequence joins TRBV27 and TRBJ2-2; D gene uncertain. Germline V gene lookup returns CDR1 MNHEY and CDR2 SMNVEV (reference sequence). Trimming stripped 1 base from V and 2 bases from J, with 5 bases between. This CDR3 has 14 residues. The CDR3 nucleotides read TGTGCCAGCAGTTTATTCAGAAACACCGGGGAGCTGTTTTTT. Encoded protein: CASSLFRNTGELFF.

This clone was counted a few times. The chain uses TRBV5-4 and TRBJ2-5, with a tentative D call TRBD1 (5 bases). Germline CDR1 and CDR2: SGHNT and YYREEE (reference sequence). Trimming left V 0 bases short and J 0 bases short, with 6 bases between. There are 14 residues in the CDR3. CDR3 loop: CASSLGQYQETQYF. The CDR3 DNA sequence: TGTGCCAGCAGCTTGGGACAGTACCAAGAGACCCAGTACTTC.

The sample holds a few counts of this clone. The chain uses TRBV10-3 and TRBJ1-5; TRBD1 might be the D (6 bases). Germline CDR1 is ENHRY and CDR2 is SYGVKD. The CDR3 is made up of 14 amino acids. V was cut by 3 bases and J by 6 bases, with 12 bases left in between. CDR3 nucleotide sequence: TGTGCCATCAGTGATGACAGGTCGATTCAGCCCCAGCATTTT. Translation: CAISDDRSIQPQHF.

V gene TRBV29-1 combines with J gene TRBJ2-1; the D gene is possibly TRBD2 (6 bases). V was cut by 2 bases and J by 3 bases, with 17 bases left in between. The germline V gene encodes CDR1 SQVTM and CDR2 ANQGSEA. There are 16 residues in the CDR3. CDR3 loop: CSVERRSSAFYNEQFF. Written as DNA, the CDR3 is TGCAGCGTTGAACGGAGGTCTAGCGCGTTCTACAATGAGCAGTTCTTC.

This chain joins TRBV7-9 and TRBJ1-5; 7 nucleotides align to TRBD1. Germline CDR1 reads SEHNR; CDR2 reads FQNEAQ (reference sequence). CDR3 length equals 19 residues. V shed 5 bases and J 2 bases; nucleotides not matched to a gene: 18. This chain's CDR3 is CASSPETGAYHQGNQPQHF. DNA of the CDR3: TGTGCCAGCAGCCCTGAAACAGGGGCCTACCATCAGGGCAATCAGCCCCAGCATTTT.